This entry is about one TCR beta chain. The CDR3 end shows no conserved phenylalanine or tryptophan, and so a read error is likely. Because the CDR3's place on the DNA is in doubt, the DNA is left out and the CDR3 is given as listed by TCRdb. Participant ages covered roughly 18 to 89 years across about 25 US areas. Both ends counted, the CDR3 spans 12 residues. CDR1 SGHNT and CDR2 YYREEE come from the germline V gene (reference sequence). TCRdb's copy holds only in-frame clones and misses some; the assay was immunoSEQ multiplex PCR. Of about 150,000 clones in the sample, around 79% are singletons; the top ten hold around 19%. This entry is derived from a study of blood T cell repertoires in COVID-19.

The specimen sequenced was PBMCs or T cells enriched from blood (not recorded which). This chain joins TRBV5-4 and TRBJ1-4; no check of the table's D call, TRBD1, against the DNA was made. This clonotype was obtained from a woman between 70 and 85 years old in a cohort exposed to, infected with or recovered from COVID-19 (not recorded which). The CDR3 is CASSSHQGAQII.